The TCR beta chain under discussion was sequenced for a study of long-term antiretroviral therapy in people with HIV. An immunoSEQ assay, version v3.0, was performed at survey level. Assay: immunoSEQ multiplex PCR; the TCRdb copy retains only in-frame clones and omits some. This sample has 35,000 or so clones, with roughly 84% found just once. Per germline, CDR1 SNHLY and CDR2 FYNNEI. The CDR3 spans 15 residues. V was pared by 5 bases and J by 7 bases, with 10 bases of the junction left unmatched. This sequence joins TRBV2 and TRBJ1-2, with 10 bases lining up with TRBD1. Sequencing was performed on unsorted PBMCs, taken around 2.7 years before starting antiretroviral therapy. This receptor was taken from a woman between 25 and 40 years old with HIV. This CDR3 reads CASSPGTGAVSGYTF. The CDR3 coding sequence is TGTGCCAGCAGTCCGGGGACAGGGGCGGTGAGTGGCTACACCTTC.